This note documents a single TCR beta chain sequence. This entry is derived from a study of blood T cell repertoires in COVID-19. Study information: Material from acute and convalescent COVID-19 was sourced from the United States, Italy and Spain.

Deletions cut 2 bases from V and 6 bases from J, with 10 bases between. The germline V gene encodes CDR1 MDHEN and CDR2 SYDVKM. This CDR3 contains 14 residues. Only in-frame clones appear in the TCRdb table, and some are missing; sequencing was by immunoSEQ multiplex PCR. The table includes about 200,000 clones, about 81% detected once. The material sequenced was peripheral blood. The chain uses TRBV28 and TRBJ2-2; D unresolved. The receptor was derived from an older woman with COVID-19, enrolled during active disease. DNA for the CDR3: TGTGCCAGCAGTTTAGCAGGTTATCCCGGGGAGCTGTTTTTT. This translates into CASSLAGYPGELFF.